A single sample is the source of the 14 T cell receptor beta chains below, sequenced in a study of regulatory T cells in long-lasting Graves disease. Relying on iRepertoire HTBI primers and Arm-PCR of CDR3 regions, the team built TCR beta libraries. TCRdb recomputed calls from the multiplex PCR reads with MiXCR, one row per CDR3 protein. The table records more than 350,000 distinct CDR3 sequences, under 15% of them present only once. Specified time point: newly diagnosed GD, antithyroid drugs for less than 3 months. PBMCs were the source of the RNA used for TCR sequencing. The same sample was also used in a study of T cells in Graves' hyperthyroidism and ophthalmopathy.

This material consisted of peripheral blood mononuclear cells (PBMCs), taken at new diagnosis, from a patient treated with antithyroid drugs. These receptor sequences come from a woman under 40 with Graves disease.

This clonotype has only one observation. This may arise from a read error, as a much more abundant clone is one base away. V usage is TRBV9 and J usage is TRBJ2-2; 11 nucleotides agree with TRBD2. Looked up from germline, CDR1 is SGDLS and CDR2 is YYNGEE. This CDR3 region has 17 residues. As DNA, the CDR3 is TGTGCCAGCAGCGGCATAGCGGGAGGGCCGAGCACCGGGGAGCTGTCTTTT. This gives the protein CASSGIAGGPSTGELSF.

Only a few counts were recorded for this clonotype. The V and J genes are TRBV27 and TRBJ2-2; D gene uncertain. The CDR3 is made up of 15 amino acids. Trimming removed 5 bases at V and 1 base at J, with 11 bases between. CDR1 MNHEY and CDR2 SMNVEV come from the germline V gene (reference sequence). This chain's CDR3 is CASSLQPWNTGELFF. The CDR3 DNA is TGTGCCAGCAGTCTCCAACCATGGAACACCGGGGAGCTGTTTTTT.

About this clonotype: A far bigger clonotype differs at one base, so this is likely a read error. V is TRBV20-1 and J is TRBJ2-1, with TRBD2 matching 10 bases. The CDR3 runs to 17 residues. V shed 1 base and J 10 bases; nucleotides not matched to a gene: 16. Germline lookup yields CDR1 DFQATT and CDR2 SNEGSKA (reference sequence). The CDR3 DNA sequence: TGCAGTGCTAGAGGATTGGTCTCTAGCGGGAGCTCCTACGAGCAGTTCTTC. It translates to CSARGLVSSGSSYEQFF.

This clonotype has at least ten counts. The chain recombines TRBV11-1 with TRBJ2-2, with 7 nucleotides matching TRBD1. This CDR3 is built from 15 residues. With V trimmed by 5 bases and J by 7 bases, 10 bases remained unmatched. Germline CDR1 and CDR2: SGHAT and FQDESV (reference sequence). CDR3 in amino acids: CASSDRQGRGGELFF. CDR3 DNA sequence: TGTGCCAGCAGCGATAGACAGGGTCGAGGCGGGGAGCTGTTTTTT.

This clonotype came up many times. The chain couples TRBV12-3 or TRBV12-4 to TRBJ2-3, with D unresolved. Trimming cost V 3 bases and J 2 bases, with 6 bases left between them. The CDR3 contains 13 residues. The chain's CDR3 is CASSFQATDTQYF. The CDR3 nucleotides read TGTGCCAGCAGTTTTCAGGCCACAGATACGCAGTATTTT.

This clonotype has more than one count but fewer than ten. The chain joins TRBV3-1 to TRBJ2-6, with 10 bases matching TRBD2. CDR1 and CDR2 (germline): LGHDT, YNNKEL (reference sequence). The CDR3 has 21 amino acids. With 4 bases clipped from V and 0 bases from J, the junction kept 15 bases outside the gene matches. This chain's CDR3 is CASSLRASGRSQSSGANVLTF. In nucleotides, the CDR3 is TGTGCCAGCAGCCTAAGGGCTAGCGGGAGAAGTCAATCCTCTGGGGCCAACGTCCTGACTTTC. Combining the CDR3 with reference TRBV3-1 and TRBJ2-6 gives the whole variable domain DTAVSQTPKYLVTQMGNDKSIKCEQNLGHDTMYWYKQDSKKFLKIMFSYNNKELIINETVPNRFSPKSPDKAHLNLHINSLELGDSAVYFCASSLRASGRSQSSGANVLTFGAGSRLTVL.

The sample holds a few counts of this clonotype. This sequence joins TRBV4-1 and TRBJ1-5; D is undetermined. With 1 base removed from V and 4 bases from J, the gap between germline ends came to 11 bases. Germline CDR1 is MGHRA and CDR2 is YSYEKL. The CDR3 contains 15 residues. The CDR3 loop is CASSQAPVGNQPQHF. The CDR3 DNA sequence: TGCGCCAGCAGCCAAGCGCCAGTGGGGAATCAGCCCCAGCATTTT.

At least ten counts were recorded for this clonotype. This rearrangement joins TRBV12-3 or TRBV12-4 to TRBJ1-5; tentatively, D is TRBD1 (6 bases). This CDR3 spans 18 amino acids. Trimming stripped 6 bases from V and 3 bases from J, with 24 bases between. This CDR3 reads CASSPRRGGQAYNQPQHF. The CDR3 DNA sequence: TGTGCCAGCAGCCCCCGACGCGGGGGGCAGGCCTACAATCAGCCCCAGCATTTT.

The chain carries TRBV27 and TRBJ2-5, with 9 bases lining up with TRBD1. V dropped 6 bases and J dropped 2; count of bases not matched to a gene: 4. This CDR3 has 14 residues. CDR1 MNHEY and CDR2 SMNVEV come from the germline V gene (reference sequence). CDR3 bases: TGTGCCAGCAGAGAACAGGGGGCTCAAGAGACCCAGTACTTC. Its translation: CASREQGAQETQYF.

This clonotype appeared a few times. The chain has TRBV5-1 and TRBJ2-7; 10 bases fit TRBD1. CDR1 and CDR2 from the germline V gene are SGHRS and YFSETQ. Trimming at V came to 0 bases and at J to 0 bases, leaving 3 bases not matched to a gene. This CDR3 is built from 16 residues. The CDR3 spells CASSLGGTGDSYEQYF. The CDR3 bases are TGCGCCAGCAGCTTGGGGGGGACAGGGGACTCCTACGAGCAGTACTTC.

This clonotype showed up many times. The chain recombines TRBV7-2 with TRBJ1-5; TRBD1 matches 12 bases. V shed 5 bases and J 7 bases; nucleotides not matched to a gene: 12. The CDR3 spans 17 residues. In germline, CDR1 is SGHTA, CDR2 FQGNSA. Here the CDR3 reads CASSLSSGTGGGQPQHF. In nucleotides, the CDR3 is TGTGCCAGCAGCCTCAGCTCCGGGACAGGGGGCGGGCAGCCCCAGCATTTT. The full variable domain, rest sourced from reference TRBV7-2 and TRBJ1-5, is GAGVSQSPSNKVTEKGKDVELRCDPISGHTALYWYRQSLGQGLEFLIYFQGNSAPDKSGLPSDRFSAERTGGSVSTLTIQRTQQEDSAVYLCASSLSSGTGGGQPQHFGDGTRLSIL.

This clonotype was seen many times. The chain is built from TRBV6-5 and TRBJ1-5; no reliable D call. Germline lookup yields CDR1 MNHEY and CDR2 SVGAGI. The germline V and J ends were trimmed by 2 bases and 0 bases, with 2 bases remaining between them. The CDR3 sequence is 13 residues long. The chain's CDR3 is CASSYGSNQPQHF. The CDR3 DNA reads as TGTGCCAGCAGTTACGGTAGCAATCAGCCCCAGCATTTT.

This chain links TRBV6-5 with TRBJ2-4; D is undetermined. The CDR3 totals 13 residues. Trimming took 4 bases from V and 1 from J, leaving 5 bases between them. Germline lookup yields CDR1 MNHEY and CDR2 SVGAGI. DNA for the CDR3: TGTGCCAGCAGTTTCCGTGCCAAAAACATTCAGTACTTC. Its translation is CASSFRAKNIQYF.

This clonotype was seen more than once but under ten times. The chain carries TRBV27 and TRBJ2-5; 7 bases fit TRBD2. Germline V lookup: CDR1 MNHEY, CDR2 SMNVEV (reference sequence). The trim removed 4 bases at V and 4 bases at J, leaving 12 bases unmatched. This CDR3 has 16 residues. In DNA, the CDR3 is TGTGCCAGCAGTTCGGTTGGTGGGAGGGCCTTAGAGACCCAGTACTTC. This sequence encodes CASSSVGGRALETQYF.